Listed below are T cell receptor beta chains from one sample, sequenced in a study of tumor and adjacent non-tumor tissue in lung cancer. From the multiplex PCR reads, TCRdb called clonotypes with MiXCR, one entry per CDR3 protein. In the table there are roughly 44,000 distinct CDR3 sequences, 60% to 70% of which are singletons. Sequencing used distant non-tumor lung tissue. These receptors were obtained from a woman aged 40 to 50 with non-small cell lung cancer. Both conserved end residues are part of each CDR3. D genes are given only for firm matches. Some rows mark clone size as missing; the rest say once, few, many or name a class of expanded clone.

CASSSTGSNYGYTF | TGTGCCAGCAGCTCGACAGGTTCTAACTATGGCTACACCTTC | TRBJ1-2 | . | medium-sized | TRBV11-3
CASSATSPGTDGYTF | TGTGCCAGCAGTGCAACCTCACCAGGGACGGATGGCTACACCTTC | TRBJ1-2 | . | . | TRBV6-6
CASSFQSGQYF | TGTGCCAGCAGCTTTCAGAGCGGGCAATATTTT | TRBJ2-3 | . | . | TRBV11-1
CASSLEGEQFF | TGTGCCAGCAGCTTAGAGGGTGAGCAGTTCTTC | TRBJ2-1 | . | . | TRBV11-1
CASIQRGRKYNEQFF | TGTGCCAGCATTCAGCGTGGCAGAAAGTACAATGAGCAGTTCTTC | TRBJ2-1 | . | . | TRBV6-6
CAWTFLGGSRETQYF | TGTGCCTGGACGTTTCTAGGCGGGAGCCGAGAGACCCAGTACTTC | TRBJ2-5 | TRBD2 | many | TRBV30
CASKPGTDPYKQYF | TGTGCCAGCAAGCCCGGGACAGACCCTTACAAGCAGTACTTC | TRBJ2-7 | TRBD1 | . | TRBV5-5
CASSSQGSNQPQHF | TGTGCCAGCAGTTCTCAGGGGTCCAATCAGCCCCAGCATTTT | TRBJ1-5 | . | many | TRBV12-3/TRBV12-4
CASSLSSGNTIYF | TGTGCCAGCAGTTTGAGCTCTGGAAACACCATATATTTT | TRBJ1-3 | . | many | TRBV6-6
CSALDPRDSQETQYF | TGCAGTGCACTAGATCCCCGGGACTCCCAAGAGACCCAGTACTTC | TRBJ2-5 | . | . | TRBV20-1
CVSSPGTSVYEQYF | TGTGTCAGCAGCCCAGGAACTAGCGTATACGAGCAGTACTTC | TRBJ2-7 | TRBD2 | . | TRBV12-3/TRBV12-4
CASSDGAGGHSGQFF | TGTGCCAGCAGTGACGGGGCGGGGGGCCACAGTGGGCAGTTCTTC | TRBJ2-1 | TRBD2 | . | TRBV6-4
CAWSGQPDTEAFF | TGTGCTTGGAGCGGGCAGCCCGATACTGAAGCTTTCTTT | TRBJ1-1 | . | . | TRBV30
CASSGLLSRDTQYF | TGCGCCAGCAGTGGGCTACTAAGCAGAGATACACAGTATTTT | TRBJ2-3 | . | once | TRBV10-2
CATSDSNYEQYF | TGTGCCACCAGTGATTCGAATTACGAGCAGTACTTC | TRBJ2-7 | . | few | TRBV24-1
CSARVSGSYEQYF | TGCAGTGCTAGGGTTAGCGGAAGCTACGAGCAGTACTTC | TRBJ2-7 | . | once | TRBV20-1
CASSGNGGGETQYF | TGTGCCAGCAGCGGCAATGGCGGGGGGGAGACCCAGTACTTC | TRBJ2-5 | TRBD2 | . | TRBV13